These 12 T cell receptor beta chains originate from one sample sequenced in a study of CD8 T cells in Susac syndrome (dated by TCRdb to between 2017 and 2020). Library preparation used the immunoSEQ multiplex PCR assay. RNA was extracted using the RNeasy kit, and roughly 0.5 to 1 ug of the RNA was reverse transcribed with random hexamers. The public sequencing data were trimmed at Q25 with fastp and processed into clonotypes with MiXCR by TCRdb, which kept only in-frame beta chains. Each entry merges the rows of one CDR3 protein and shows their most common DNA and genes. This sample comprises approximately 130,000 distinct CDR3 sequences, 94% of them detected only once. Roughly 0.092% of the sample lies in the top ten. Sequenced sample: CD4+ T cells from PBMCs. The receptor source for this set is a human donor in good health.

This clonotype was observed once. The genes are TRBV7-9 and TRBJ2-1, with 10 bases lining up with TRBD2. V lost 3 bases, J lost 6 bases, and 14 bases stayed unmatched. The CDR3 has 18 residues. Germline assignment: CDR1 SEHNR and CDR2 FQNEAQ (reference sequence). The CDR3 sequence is CASSFLLVTSGARNEQFF. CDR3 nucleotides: TGTGCCAGCAGCTTTCTCCTTGTCACTAGCGGGGCTCGCAATGAGCAGTTCTTC.

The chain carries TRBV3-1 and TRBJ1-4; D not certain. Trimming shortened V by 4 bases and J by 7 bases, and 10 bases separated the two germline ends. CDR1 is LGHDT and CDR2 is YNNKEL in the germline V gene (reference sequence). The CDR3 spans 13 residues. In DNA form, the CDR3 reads TGTGCCAGCAGCCGAGATCAAGGTGAAAAACTGTTTTTT. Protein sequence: CASSRDQGEKLFF.

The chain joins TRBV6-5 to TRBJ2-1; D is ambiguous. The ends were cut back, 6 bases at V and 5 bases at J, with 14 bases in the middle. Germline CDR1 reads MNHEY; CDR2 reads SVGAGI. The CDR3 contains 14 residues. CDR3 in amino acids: CASSRASTNNEQFF. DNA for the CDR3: TGTGCCAGCAGCCGGGCCTCCACCAACAATGAGCAGTTCTTC.

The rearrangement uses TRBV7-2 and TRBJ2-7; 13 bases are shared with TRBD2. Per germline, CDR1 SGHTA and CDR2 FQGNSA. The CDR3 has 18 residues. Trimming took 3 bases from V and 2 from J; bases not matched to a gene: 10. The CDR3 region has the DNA TGTGCCAGCAGCTTCCATCCCGGGACTAGCGGGAAGACCTACGAGCAGTACTTC. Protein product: CASSFHPGTSGKTYEQYF.

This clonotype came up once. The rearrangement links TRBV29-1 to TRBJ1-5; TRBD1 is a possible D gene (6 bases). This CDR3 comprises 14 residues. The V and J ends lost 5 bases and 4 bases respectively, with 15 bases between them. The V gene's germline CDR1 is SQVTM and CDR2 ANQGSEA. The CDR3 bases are TGCAGCGTTAGAGGGACAACCCCAAATCAGCCCCAGCATTTT. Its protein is CSVRGTTPNQPQHF.

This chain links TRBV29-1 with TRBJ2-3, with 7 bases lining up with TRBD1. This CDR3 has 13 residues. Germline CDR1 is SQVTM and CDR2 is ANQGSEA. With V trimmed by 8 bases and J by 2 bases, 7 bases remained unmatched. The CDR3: CSTRQGLTDTQYF. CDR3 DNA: TGCAGCACTCGACAGGGCCTCACAGATACGCAGTATTTT.

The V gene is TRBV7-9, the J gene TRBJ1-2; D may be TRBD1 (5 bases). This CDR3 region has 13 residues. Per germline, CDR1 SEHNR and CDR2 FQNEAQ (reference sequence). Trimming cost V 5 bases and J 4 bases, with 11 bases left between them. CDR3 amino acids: CASSLSGAYGYTF. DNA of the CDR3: TGTGCCAGCAGCCTCTCCGGGGCCTATGGCTACACCTTC.

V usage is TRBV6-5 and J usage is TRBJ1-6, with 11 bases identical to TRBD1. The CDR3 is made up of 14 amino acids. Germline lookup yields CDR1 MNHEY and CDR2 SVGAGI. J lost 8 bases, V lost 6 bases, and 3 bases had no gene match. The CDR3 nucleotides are TGTGCCAGCAGACCGGGACAGGGGGATTCACCCCTCCACTTT. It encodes CASRPGQGDSPLHF.

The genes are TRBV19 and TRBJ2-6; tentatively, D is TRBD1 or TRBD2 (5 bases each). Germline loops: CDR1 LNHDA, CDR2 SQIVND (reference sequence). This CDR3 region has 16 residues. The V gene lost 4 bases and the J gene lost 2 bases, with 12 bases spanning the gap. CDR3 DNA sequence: TGTGCCAGTAGTACCCCTAGCAGGGCTGGGGCCAACGTCCTGACTTTC. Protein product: CASSTPSRAGANVLTF.

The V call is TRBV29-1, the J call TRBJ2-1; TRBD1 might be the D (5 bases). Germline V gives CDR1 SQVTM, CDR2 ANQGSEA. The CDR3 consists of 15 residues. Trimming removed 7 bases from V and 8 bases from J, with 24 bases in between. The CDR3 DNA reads TGCAGCGCTGGGGCAAGACCGACCTTTTCGGATGAGCAGTTCTTC. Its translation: CSAGARPTFSDEQFF.

The CDR3 bases are TGTGCCACCAGCGGGCTAAGACAGGGAGCGGCAGATACGCAGTATTTT. It encodes CATSGLRQGAADTQYF. This chain uses TRBV15 with TRBJ2-3, with 7 nucleotides matching TRBD1. Germline lookup yields CDR1 LNHNV and CDR2 YYDKDF (reference sequence). The V gene end was trimmed by 5 bases and the J gene end by 4 bases; junction bases not matched to a gene: 12. The CDR3 length is 16 residues.

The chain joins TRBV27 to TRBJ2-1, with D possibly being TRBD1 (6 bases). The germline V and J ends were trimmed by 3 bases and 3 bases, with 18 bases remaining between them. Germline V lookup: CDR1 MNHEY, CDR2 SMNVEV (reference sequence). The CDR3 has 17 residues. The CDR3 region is CASSFGLRGGVYNEQFF. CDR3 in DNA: TGTGCCAGCAGTTTTGGTCTTCGAGGGGGAGTCTACAATGAGCAGTTCTTC.